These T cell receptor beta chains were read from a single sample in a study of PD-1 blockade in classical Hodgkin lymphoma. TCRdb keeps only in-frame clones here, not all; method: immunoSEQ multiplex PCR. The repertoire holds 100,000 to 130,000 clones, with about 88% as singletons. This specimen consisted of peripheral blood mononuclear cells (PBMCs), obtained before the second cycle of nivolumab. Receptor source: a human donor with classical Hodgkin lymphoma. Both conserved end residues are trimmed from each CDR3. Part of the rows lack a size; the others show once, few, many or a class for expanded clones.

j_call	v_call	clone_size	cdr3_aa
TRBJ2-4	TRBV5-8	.	ASSLGGSLAKNIQY
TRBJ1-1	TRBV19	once	ASSIGPWEANTEAF
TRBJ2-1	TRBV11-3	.	ASSETSSLAGGKDEQF
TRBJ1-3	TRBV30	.	AWSVQQGPIY
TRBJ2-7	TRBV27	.	ASSTGTSGYEQY
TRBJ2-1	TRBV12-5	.	ASGQAGLAGPLYNEQF
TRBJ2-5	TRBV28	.	ASSLVGAGETQY
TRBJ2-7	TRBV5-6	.	ASRSQRTYEQY
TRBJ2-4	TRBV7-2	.	ASSPSVGWVAKNIQY
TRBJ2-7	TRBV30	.	AWNLIAGTGEQY
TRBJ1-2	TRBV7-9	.	ASSLGQSNYGYT
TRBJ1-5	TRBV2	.	ASSESPVNQPQH
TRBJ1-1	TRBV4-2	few	ASSQDRYRTGGRRTEAF
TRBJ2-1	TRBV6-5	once	ASGSGYEQF
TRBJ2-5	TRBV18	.	ASSPPAGSSGTQY
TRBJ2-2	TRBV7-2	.	ASSSGTSGGTGELF
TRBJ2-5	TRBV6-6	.	ASSYSGPPSRETQY
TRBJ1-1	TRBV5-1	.	ASSFGIQLWEGAEAF
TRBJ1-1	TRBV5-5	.	ASSLEAGLGYTEAF
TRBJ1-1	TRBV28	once	ASTLRVNTEAF
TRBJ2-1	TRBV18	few	ASSPQQGYNEQF
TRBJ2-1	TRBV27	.	ASSLSSGEGFNEQF
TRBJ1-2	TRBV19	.	ASTLTGSGGYT
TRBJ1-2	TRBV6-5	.	ASSYTGQYGYT
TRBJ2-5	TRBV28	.	ASKRGAEYETQY
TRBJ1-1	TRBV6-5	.	ASSYGSHMNTEAF
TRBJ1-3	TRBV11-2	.	ASSSSVSGNTIY
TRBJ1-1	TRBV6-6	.	ASSYVAGSNTEAF
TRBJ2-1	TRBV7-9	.	ASSRGGSSYNEQF
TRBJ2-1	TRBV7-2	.	ASSLRTLDDNEQF
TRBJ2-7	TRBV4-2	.	ASSQGLAGAEQY
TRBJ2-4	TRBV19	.	ASSNQQGPNIQY
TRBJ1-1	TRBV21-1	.	SGGAEAF
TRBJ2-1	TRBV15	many	ATSRGSGESEQF
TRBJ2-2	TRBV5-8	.	ASSLFYNTGELF
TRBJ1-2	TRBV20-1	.	SEGQGYGYT